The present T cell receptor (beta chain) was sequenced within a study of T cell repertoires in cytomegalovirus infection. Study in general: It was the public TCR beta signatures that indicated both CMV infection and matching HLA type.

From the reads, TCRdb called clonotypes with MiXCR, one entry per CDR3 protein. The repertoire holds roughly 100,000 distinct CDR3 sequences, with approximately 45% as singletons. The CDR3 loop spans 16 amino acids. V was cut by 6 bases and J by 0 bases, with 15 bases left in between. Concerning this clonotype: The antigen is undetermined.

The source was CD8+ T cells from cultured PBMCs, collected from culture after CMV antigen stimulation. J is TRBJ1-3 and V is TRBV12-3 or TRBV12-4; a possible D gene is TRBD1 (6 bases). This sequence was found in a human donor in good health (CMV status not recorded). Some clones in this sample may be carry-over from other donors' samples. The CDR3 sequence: CASRPDRGASGNTIYF. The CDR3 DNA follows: TGTGCCAGCAGGCCGGACAGAGGAGCCTCTGGAAACACCATATATTTT.